This is a list of T cell receptor beta chains from one sample in a study of identical twins. TCRdb re-called the 5' RACE reads through MiXCR, storing one row per CDR3 protein. The table includes 500,000 or so distinct CDR3 sequences, 13% to 15% detected once. The same specimen was also included in a second study, on yellow fever vaccine responses in identical twins.

The sequenced sample was CD4+ T cells sorted from blood. The receptor source for this set is a woman between 18 and 30 years old in good health. Both conserved end residues are part of each CDR3. The D gene is left open where the match is weak. Only part of the rows carry a size: once, few, many, or a class if the clone is expanded.

TRBD1	few	TRBJ2-6	17	TRBV12-3/TRBV12-4	CASSPGQGITGANVLTF	TGTGCCAGCAGTCCGGGACAGGGTATCACTGGGGCCAACGTCCTGACTTTC
NA	NA	TRBJ1-4	15	TRBV7-3	CASSLTSDPGEKLFF	TGTGCCAGCAGCTTAACTTCGGACCCCGGGGAAAAACTGTTTTTT
NA	few	TRBJ1-6	17	TRBV2	CASSEARGWENNSPLHF	TGTGCCAGCAGTGAAGCGCGGGGGTGGGAAAATAATTCACCCCTCCACTTT
NA	NA	TRBJ2-3	14	TRBV7-9	CASSPTGDTDTQYF	TGTGCCAGCAGCCCGACTGGGGACACAGATACGCAGTATTTT
NA	once	TRBJ2-2	15	TRBV7-2	CASSLDLLVHGELFF	TGTGCCAGCAGCTTGGACCTTCTAGTTCACGGGGAGCTGTTTTTT
TRBD1	NA	TRBJ2-7	16	TRBV15	CATSRDLGQGSHEQYF	TGTGCCACCAGCAGAGATCTAGGACAGGGGAGCCACGAGCAGTACTTC
TRBD2	many	TRBJ2-5	15	TRBV24-1	CATSGKTSGIETQYF	TGTGCCACCAGTGGGAAGACTAGCGGAATAGAGACCCAGTACTTC
NA	NA	TRBJ2-6	14	TRBV6-1	CAGLQGSGANVLTF	TGTGCCGGACTACAGGGTAGTGGGGCCAACGTCCTGACTTTC
TRBD1	few	TRBJ1-5	15	TRBV20-1	CSAYIQGAAVQPQHF	TGCAGTGCCTATATTCAGGGGGCGGCGGTTCAGCCCCAGCATTTT
TRBD1	NA	TRBJ2-6	18	TRBV6-2/TRBV6-3	CASTERDRVFSGANVLTF	TGTGCCAGCACCGAGAGAGACAGGGTTTTCTCTGGAGCCAACGTCCTGACTTTC
NA	few	TRBJ2-5	15	TRBV4-2	CASSQVGTSEETQYF	TGTGCCAGCAGCCAAGTTGGTACGTCGGAAGAGACCCAGTACTTC
TRBD1	NA	TRBJ2-7	11	TRBV20-1	CSAKGAAEQYF	TGCAGTGCTAAGGGGGCAGCCGAGCAGTACTTC
NA	NA	TRBJ2-5	15	TRBV10-1	CASSESAISTGTQYF	TGCGCCAGCAGTGAGTCTGCAATCTCTACGGGGACCCAGTACTTC
NA	few	TRBJ2-2	14	TRBV21-1	CASGGQLNTGELFF	TGTGCCAGCGGGGGACAGCTAAACACCGGGGAGCTGTTTTTT
NA	few	TRBJ2-7	14	TRBV11-2	CASSLAVGAYEQYF	TGTGCCAGCAGCTTAGCTGTGGGGGCCTACGAGCAGTACTTC
TRBD1	few	TRBJ2-3	14	TRBV6-1	CASSRGQSTDTQYF	TGTGCCAGCAGCCGGGGACAGAGCACAGATACGCAGTATTTT
NA	few	TRBJ1-6	14	TRBV9	CASSAGPPNSPLHF	TGTGCCAGCAGCGCGGGCCCGCCGAATTCACCCCTCCACTTT
TRBD1	NA	TRBJ2-6	19	TRBV12-3/TRBV12-4	CACSYTRQGVISGANVLTF	TGTGCCTGCAGTTACACTAGACAGGGTGTCATTTCTGGGGCCAACGTCCTGACTTTC
NA	few	TRBJ2-1	17	TRBV20-1	CSARGWVEGTTYNEQFF	TGCAGTGCTAGAGGTTGGGTAGAGGGGACCACTTACAATGAGCAGTTCTTC
NA	few	TRBJ1-2	13	TRBV14	CASSQSGPYGYTF	TGTGCCAGCAGCCAATCAGGACCCTATGGCTACACCTTC
TRBD2	few	TRBJ2-1	17	TRBV27	CASTTGTSGNPHNEQFF	TGTGCCAGCACGACCGGGACTAGCGGTAATCCCCACAATGAGCAGTTCTTC
NA	few	TRBJ2-7	12	TRBV14	CASSHNFKEQYF	TGTGCCAGCAGCCACAACTTCAAGGAGCAGTACTTC
TRBD1	NA	TRBJ2-7	16	TRBV7-2	CASSLGGTGHSYEQYF	TGTGCCAGCAGCTTAGGTGGGACAGGTCATTCCTACGAGCAGTACTTC
NA	many	TRBJ2-1	14	TRBV3-1	CASSQDRRSNEQFF	TGTGCCAGCAGCCAAGATCGGAGGTCCAATGAGCAGTTCTTC
NA	NA	TRBJ2-4	13	TRBV9	CASSVVKPHIQYF	TGTGCCAGCAGCGTCGTGAAGCCCCACATTCAGTACTTC
NA	few	TRBJ2-1	13	TRBV11-2	CASSLGPTYEQFF	TGTGCCAGCAGCTTAGGCCCAACCTATGAGCAGTTCTTC
NA	few	TRBJ2-6	15	TRBV9	CASSRQNYHPNVLTF	TGTGCCAGCAGCCGACAGAACTACCACCCCAACGTCCTGACTTTC
TRBD1	few	TRBJ2-1	14	TRBV5-1	CASKPGTGYNEQFF	TGCGCCAGCAAACCCGGGACAGGATACAATGAGCAGTTCTTC
NA	few	TRBJ2-5	14	TRBV9	CASSVRGRGETQYF	TGTGCCAGCAGCGTCAGGGGTCGTGGGGAGACCCAGTACTTC
NA	few	TRBJ1-2	13	TRBV14	CASSQSVNYGYTF	TGTGCCAGCAGCCAATCAGTTAACTATGGCTACACCTTC
NA	few	TRBJ2-3	16	TRBV24-1	CATSEWTGTSTDTQYF	TGTGCCACCAGTGAATGGACTGGAACTAGCACAGATACGCAGTATTTT
NA	few	TRBJ2-2	14	TRBV10-3	CAIRGQVSTGELFF	TGTGCCATCAGGGGACAAGTTTCCACCGGGGAGCTGTTTTTT
TRBD2	NA	TRBJ2-3	16	TRBV10-3	CAIAGLAGAVTDTQYF	TGTGCCATCGCTGGACTAGCGGGGGCCGTCACAGATACGCAGTATTTT
TRBD1	few	TRBJ1-1	14	TRBV7-2	CASSKDRMNTEAFF	TGTGCCAGCAGCAAGGACAGGATGAACACTGAAGCTTTCTTT
TRBD2	many	TRBJ2-3	18	TRBV10-3	CAISAGTSGGASTDTQYF	TGTGCCATCAGTGCCGGGACTAGCGGGGGGGCTAGCACAGATACGCAGTATTTT
TRBD1	NA	TRBJ2-2	17	TRBV2	CASSRPQRGQDTGELFF	TGTGCCAGCAGTCGACCTCAAAGGGGGCAGGACACCGGGGAGCTGTTTTTT
TRBD2	few	TRBJ2-1	17	TRBV27	CASSTRTSGISYNEQFF	TGTGCCAGCAGTACCCGGACTAGCGGGATCTCCTACAATGAGCAGTTCTTC
TRBD2	few	TRBJ2-7	15	TRBV11-2	CASSSLAGAGYEQYF	TGTGCCAGCAGCTCCTTAGCGGGAGCGGGTTACGAGCAGTACTTC
TRBD1	NA	TRBJ2-7	15	TRBV6-1	CASSEDRDRENEQYF	TGTGCCAGCAGTGAAGACCGGGACAGGGAGAACGAGCAGTACTTC
NA	once	TRBJ2-6	15	TRBV7-2	CASSRRHSGANVLTF	TGTGCCAGCAGCCGCCGACACTCTGGGGCCAACGTCCTGACTTTC
NA	few	TRBJ2-3	15	TRBV3-1	CASSQDLPASDTQYF	TGTGCCAGCAGCCAAGATCTACCGGCCTCAGATACGCAGTATTTT
NA	NA	TRBJ2-1	11	TRBV20-1	CSASPNNEQFF	TGCAGTGCTAGTCCCAACAATGAGCAGTTCTTC
NA	few	TRBJ2-3	14	TRBV20-1	CSASVTSSTDTQYF	TGCAGTGCTAGTGTCACCTCTAGCACAGATACGCAGTATTTT
TRBD1	few	TRBJ1-1	13	TRBV29-1	CSGNRGLNTEAFF	TGCAGCGGAAACAGGGGATTGAACACTGAAGCTTTCTTT
TRBD2	many	TRBJ2-5	16	TRBV3-1	CASSQSDSGGKETQYF	TGTGCCAGCAGCCAATCCGATAGCGGGGGAAAAGAGACCCAGTACTTC
TRBD2	NA	TRBJ2-3	14	TRBV20-1	CSPGLRGSTDTQYF	TGCAGTCCGGGACTACGGGGAAGCACAGATACGCAGTATTTT
NA	NA	TRBJ2-7	13	TRBV2	CASKVGLPYEQYF	TGTGCCAGCAAGGTAGGGCTTCCCTACGAGCAGTACTTC